The clone carrying this T cell receptor (beta chain) appeared a single time. These data originate in a study of blood T cell repertoires in COVID-19. Profiled with immunoSEQ multiplex PCR; TCRdb holds only in-frame clones, not every one. Of more than 90,000 clones in the sample, 86% were seen once. The CDR3 has 17 residues. V shed 4 bases and J shed 2 bases, with 18 bases lying between them. Germline assignment: CDR1 SGHTS and CDR2 YDEGEE. This sequence originates from a man aged 65 to 79 who had recovered from COVID-19. This chain links TRBV5-8 with TRBJ1-4; weak D call: TRBD1 (6 bases). Source material: peripheral blood. Written as DNA, the CDR3 is TGTGCCAGCAGCCCGCTCCAGGGGCGATTGACTAATGAAAAACTGTTTTTT. Translation gives CASSPLQGRLTNEKLFF.